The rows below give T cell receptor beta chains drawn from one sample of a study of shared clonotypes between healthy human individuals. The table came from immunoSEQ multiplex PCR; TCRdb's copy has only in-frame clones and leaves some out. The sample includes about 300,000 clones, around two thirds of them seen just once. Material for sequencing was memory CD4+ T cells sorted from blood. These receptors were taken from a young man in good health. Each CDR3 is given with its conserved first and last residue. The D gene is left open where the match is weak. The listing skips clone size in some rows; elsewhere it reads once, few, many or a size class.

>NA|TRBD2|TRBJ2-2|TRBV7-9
TGTGCCAGCAGCCCCTTCGTGGGACTAGCGAACACCGGGGAGCTGTTTTTT
CASSPFVGLANTGELFF
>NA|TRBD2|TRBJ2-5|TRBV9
TGTGCCAGCACCCGTGCATCAGCGGGGGGGGCAGAGACCCAGTACTTC
CASTRASAGGAETQYF
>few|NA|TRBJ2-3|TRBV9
TGTGCCAGCAGCCCCGGGGTCAGCACAGATACGCAGTATTTT
CASSPGVSTDTQYF
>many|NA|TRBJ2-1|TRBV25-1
TGTGCCAGCAGTGAGTATGCAGCGAACTACAATGAGCAGTTCTTC
CASSEYAANYNEQFF
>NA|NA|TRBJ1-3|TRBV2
TGTGCCAGCAGACCCCGAGATCCTGGAAACACCATATATTTT
CASRPRDPGNTIYF
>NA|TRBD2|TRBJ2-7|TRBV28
TGTGCCAGCAGTTTAACGGGGCTAGCGGGGTACGAGCAGTACTTC
CASSLTGLAGYEQYF
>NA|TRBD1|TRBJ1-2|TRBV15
TGTGCCACCAGCAGAGAGCAGGGGGCTAACTATGGCTACACCTTC
CATSREQGANYGYTF
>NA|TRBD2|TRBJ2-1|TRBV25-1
TGTGCCAGCAGTGAGCTAGCGGGAGGGACGGGGGAGCAGTTCTTC
CASSELAGGTGEQFF
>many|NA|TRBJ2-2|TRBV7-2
TGTGCCAGCAGCTTCGGACGGCACACCGGGGAGCTGTTTTTT
CASSFGRHTGELFF
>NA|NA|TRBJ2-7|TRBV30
TGTGCCTGGGACGGACGAGACTACGAGCAGTACTTC
CAWDGRDYEQYF
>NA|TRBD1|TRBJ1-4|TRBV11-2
TGTGCCAGCAGACGGTCCGGGACAGATTCCGCAAAACTGTTTTTT
CASRRSGTDSAKLFF
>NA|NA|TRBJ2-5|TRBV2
TGTGCCAGCAGTGCGCTTCAAGAGACCCAGTACTTC
CASSALQETQYF
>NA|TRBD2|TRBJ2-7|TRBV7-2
TGTGCCAGCAGGCGGGGACTAGCGGGAACCGAGCAGTACTTC
CASRRGLAGTEQYF
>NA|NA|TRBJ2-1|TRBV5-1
TGCGCCAGCAGCCCACGCCTGAGCTCCTACAATGAGCAGTTCTTC
CASSPRLSSYNEQFF
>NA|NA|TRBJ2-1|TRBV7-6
TGTGCCAGCAGCCCCCGGGGAGCGGAATCATACAATGAGCAGTTCTTC
CASSPRGAESYNEQFF
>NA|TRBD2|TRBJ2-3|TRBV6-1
TGTGCCAGCCTCGGGACTAGCGGTACAGATACGCAGTATTTT
CASLGTSGTDTQYF
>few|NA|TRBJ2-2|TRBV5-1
TGCGCCAGCAGCTTGGCGGCAGGCCTCACCGGGGAGCTGTTTTTT
CASSLAAGLTGELFF
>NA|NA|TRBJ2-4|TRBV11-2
TGTGCCAGCAGCAGAGAGCGGACAGTACTTTTTCAGTACTTC
CASSRERTVLFQYF
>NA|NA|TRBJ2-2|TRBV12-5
TGTGCTAGTGGTTTGGAACAGGCCACCGGGGAGCTGTTTTTT
CASGLEQATGELFF
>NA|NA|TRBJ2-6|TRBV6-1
TGTGCCAGCAGTGAAGCAGGCGGGCCCGGGGCCAACGTCCTGACTTTC
CASSEAGGPGANVLTF
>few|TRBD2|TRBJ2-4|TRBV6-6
TGTGCCAGCCTTTCTAGCGGTAAAAACATTCAGTACTTC
CASLSSGKNIQYF
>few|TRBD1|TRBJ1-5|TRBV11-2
TGTGCCAGCAGCTTAAAACCGGGACAGGGGATTCAGCCCCAGCATTTT
CASSLKPGQGIQPQHF
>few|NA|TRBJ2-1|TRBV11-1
TGTGCCAGCAGCTTAGGTCGAGCGGATGAGCAGTTCTTC
CASSLGRADEQFF